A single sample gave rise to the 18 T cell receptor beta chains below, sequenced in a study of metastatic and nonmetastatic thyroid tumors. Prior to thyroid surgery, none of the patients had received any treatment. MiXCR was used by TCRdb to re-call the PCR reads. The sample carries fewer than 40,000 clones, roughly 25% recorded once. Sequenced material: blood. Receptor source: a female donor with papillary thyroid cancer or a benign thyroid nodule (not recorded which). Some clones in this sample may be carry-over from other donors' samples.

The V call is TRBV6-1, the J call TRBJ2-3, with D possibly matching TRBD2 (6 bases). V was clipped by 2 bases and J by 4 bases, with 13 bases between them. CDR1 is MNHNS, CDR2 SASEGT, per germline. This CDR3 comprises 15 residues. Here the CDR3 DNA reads TGTGCCAGCAGTGAATCTGGACTACTAGCAGATACGCAGTATTTT. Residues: CASSESGLLADTQYF.

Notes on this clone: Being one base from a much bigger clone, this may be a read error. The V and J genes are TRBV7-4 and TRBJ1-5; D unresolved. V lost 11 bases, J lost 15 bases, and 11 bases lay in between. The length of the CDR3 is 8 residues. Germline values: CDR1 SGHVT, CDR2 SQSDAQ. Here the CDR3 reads CAGRPVHF. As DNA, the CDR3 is TGTGCCGGACGACCCGTGCATTTT.

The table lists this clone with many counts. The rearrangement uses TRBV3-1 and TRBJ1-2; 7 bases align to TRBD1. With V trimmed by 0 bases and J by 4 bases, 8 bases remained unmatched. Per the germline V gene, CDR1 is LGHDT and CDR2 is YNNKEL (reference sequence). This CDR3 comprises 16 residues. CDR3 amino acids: CASSQELDRVGYGYTF. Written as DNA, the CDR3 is TGTGCCAGCAGCCAAGAGCTCGACAGGGTTGGCTATGGCTACACCTTC.

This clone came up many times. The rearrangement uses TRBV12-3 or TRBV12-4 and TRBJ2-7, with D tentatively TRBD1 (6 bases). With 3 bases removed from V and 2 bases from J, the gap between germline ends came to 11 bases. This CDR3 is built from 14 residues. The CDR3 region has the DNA TGTGCCAGCAGTTTCAACCGGGACACCTACGAGCAGTACTTC. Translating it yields CASSFNRDTYEQYF.

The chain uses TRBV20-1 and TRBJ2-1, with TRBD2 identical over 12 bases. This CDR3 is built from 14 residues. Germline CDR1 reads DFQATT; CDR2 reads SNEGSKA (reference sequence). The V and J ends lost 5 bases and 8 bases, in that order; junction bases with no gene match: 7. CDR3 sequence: CSARTSGMGDEQFF. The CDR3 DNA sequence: TGCAGTGCTCGGACTAGCGGGATGGGCGATGAGCAGTTCTTC.

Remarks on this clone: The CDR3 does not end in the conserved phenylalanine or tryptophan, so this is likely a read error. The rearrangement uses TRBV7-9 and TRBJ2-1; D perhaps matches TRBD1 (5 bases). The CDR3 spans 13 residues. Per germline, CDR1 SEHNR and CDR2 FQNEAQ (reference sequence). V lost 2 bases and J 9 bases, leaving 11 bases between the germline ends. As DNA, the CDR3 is TGTGCCAGCAGCTTAATGGGGCAGGGTGAGCAGTTCATC. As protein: CASSLMGQGEQFI.

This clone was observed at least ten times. Here the CDR3 DNA reads TGCGCCAGCCGCTGGGGGATCAATAGATTCGGGGAGCTGTTTTTT. Its translation is CASRWGINRFGELFF. The V gene is TRBV5-1, the J gene TRBJ2-2; D possibly uses TRBD1 or TRBD2 (5 bases each). Trimming took 7 bases from V and 7 from J, leaving 20 bases between them. Germline CDR1 is SGHRS and CDR2 is YFSETQ. The CDR3 loop spans 15 amino acids. The variable domain in full, completed from reference TRBV5-1 and TRBJ2-2, reads KAGVTQTPRYLIKTRGQQVTLSCSPISGHRSVSWYQQTPGQGLQFLFEYFSETQRNKGNFPGRFSGRQFSNSRSEMNVSTLELGDSALYLCASRWGINRFGELFFGEGSRLTVL.

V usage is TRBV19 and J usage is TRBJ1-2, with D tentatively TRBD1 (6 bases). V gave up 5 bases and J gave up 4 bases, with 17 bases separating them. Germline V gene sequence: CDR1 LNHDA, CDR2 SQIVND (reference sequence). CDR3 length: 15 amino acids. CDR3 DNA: TGTGCCAGTAGTGCAACAGGGATTGGCGGCTATGGCTACACCTTC. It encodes CASSATGIGGYGYTF.

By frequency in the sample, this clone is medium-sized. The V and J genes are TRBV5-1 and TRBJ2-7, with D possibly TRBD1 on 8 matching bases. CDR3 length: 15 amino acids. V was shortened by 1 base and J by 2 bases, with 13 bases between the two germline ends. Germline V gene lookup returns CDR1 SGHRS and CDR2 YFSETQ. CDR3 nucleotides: TGCGCCAGCAGCTTGCAAACAGGGGGGGCCTACGAGCAGTACTTC. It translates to CASSLQTGGAYEQYF.

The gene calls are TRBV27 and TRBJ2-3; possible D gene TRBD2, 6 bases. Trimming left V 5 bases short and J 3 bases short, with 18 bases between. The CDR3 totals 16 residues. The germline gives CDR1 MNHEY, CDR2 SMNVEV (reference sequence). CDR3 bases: TGTGCCAGCAGTCCCTTACTAGCAGGAGGGACAGATACGCAGTATTTT. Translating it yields CASSPLLAGGTDTQYF.

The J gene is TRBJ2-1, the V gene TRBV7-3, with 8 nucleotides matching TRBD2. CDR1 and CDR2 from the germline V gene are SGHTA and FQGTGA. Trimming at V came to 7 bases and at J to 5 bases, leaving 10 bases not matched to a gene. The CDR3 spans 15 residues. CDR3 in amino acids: CASISRLARHNEQFF. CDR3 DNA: TGTGCCAGCATCTCGCGACTAGCGAGACACAATGAGCAGTTCTTC.

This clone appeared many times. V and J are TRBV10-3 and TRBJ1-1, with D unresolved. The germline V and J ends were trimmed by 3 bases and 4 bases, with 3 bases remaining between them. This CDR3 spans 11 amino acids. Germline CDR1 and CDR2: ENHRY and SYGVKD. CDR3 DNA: TGTGCCATCAGTGAATTCACTGAAGCTTTCTTT. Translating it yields CAISEFTEAFF.

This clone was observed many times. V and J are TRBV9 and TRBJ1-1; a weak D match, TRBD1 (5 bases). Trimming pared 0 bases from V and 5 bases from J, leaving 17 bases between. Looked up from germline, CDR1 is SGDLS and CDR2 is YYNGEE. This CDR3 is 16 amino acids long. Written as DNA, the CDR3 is TGTGCCAGCAGCGTAGCTCTGGGGGGGGGACCAACTGAAGCTTTCTTT. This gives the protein CASSVALGGGPTEAFF.

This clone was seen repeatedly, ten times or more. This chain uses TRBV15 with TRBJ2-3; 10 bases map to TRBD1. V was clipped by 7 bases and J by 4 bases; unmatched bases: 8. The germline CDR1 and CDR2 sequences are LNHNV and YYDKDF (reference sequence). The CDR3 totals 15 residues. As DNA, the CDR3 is TGTGCCACCAATCCGGACAGGGGGAGTGCAGATACGCAGTATTTT. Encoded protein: CATNPDRGSADTQYF.

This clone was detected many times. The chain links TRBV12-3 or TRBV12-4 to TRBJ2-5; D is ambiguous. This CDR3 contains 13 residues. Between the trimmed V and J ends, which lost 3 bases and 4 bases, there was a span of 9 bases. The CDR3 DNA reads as TGTGCCAGCAGTTTGGCTCGGATAGAGACCCAGTACTTC. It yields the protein CASSLARIETQYF.

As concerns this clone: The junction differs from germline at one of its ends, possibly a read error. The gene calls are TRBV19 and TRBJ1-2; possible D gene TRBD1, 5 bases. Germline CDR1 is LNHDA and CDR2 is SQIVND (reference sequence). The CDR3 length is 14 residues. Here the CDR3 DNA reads TGTGCCAGTGCCCCGCGCAGGGAGGGCTATGGCTACCCCTTC. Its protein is CASAPRREGYGYPF.

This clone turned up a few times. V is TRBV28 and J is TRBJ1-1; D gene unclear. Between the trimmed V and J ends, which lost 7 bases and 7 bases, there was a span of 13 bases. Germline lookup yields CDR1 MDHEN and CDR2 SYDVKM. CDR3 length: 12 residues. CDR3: CASIGSMSEAFF. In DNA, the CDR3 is TGTGCCAGCATTGGCAGTATGAGTGAAGCTTTCTTT.

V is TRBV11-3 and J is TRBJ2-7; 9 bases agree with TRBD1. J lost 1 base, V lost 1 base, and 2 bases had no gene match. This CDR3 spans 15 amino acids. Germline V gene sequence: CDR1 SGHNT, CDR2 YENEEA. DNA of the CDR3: TGTGCCAGCAGCTTAGGGGACAGGGTATCCTACGAGCAGTACTTC. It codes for CASSLGDRVSYEQYF.